The 11 T cell receptor beta chains presented below share a single source sample, sequenced in a study of cytomegalovirus exposure and HLA in healthy donors. Clones were sequenced by immunoSEQ multiplex PCR, and TCRdb holds only the in-frame ones, with some missing. The table lists tens of thousands of clones, around 94% of them singletons. The sequenced material came from PBMCs. These receptors all come from a woman younger than 30 in good health and CMV-seropositive.

The chain carries TRBV28 and TRBJ1-5, with 8 nucleotides matching TRBD1. This CDR3 comprises 14 residues. Trimming at V came to 5 bases and at J to 8 bases, leaving 8 bases not matched to a gene. Germline loops: CDR1 MDHEN, CDR2 SYDVKM. In nucleotides, the CDR3 is TGTGCCAGCAGTGATGACAGGGGTCGGGAGCCCCAGCATTTT. The encoded protein is CASSDDRGREPQHF.

This chain joins TRBV4-1 and TRBJ2-7; 8 bases are a match to TRBD1. With 1 base clipped from V and 1 base from J, the junction kept 3 bases outside the gene matches. This CDR3 contains 15 residues. The germline V gene encodes CDR1 MGHRA and CDR2 YSYEKL. Here the CDR3 reads CASSQVTGGSYEQYF. The CDR3, as DNA: TGCGCCAGCAGCCAAGTAACAGGGGGGTCCTACGAGCAGTACTTC.

This chain uses TRBV18 with TRBJ2-2; maybe TRBD2 (6 bases). Trimming left V 6 bases short and J 2 bases short, with 16 bases between. The CDR3 contains 16 residues. Germline V CDR1 and CDR2: KGHSH, LQKENI. Here the CDR3 DNA reads TGTGCCAGCTCGCCCTATCGCGGACTAAACACCGGGGAGCTGTTTTTT. Translation: CASSPYRGLNTGELFF.

In this sample, this clone turned up once. The gene calls are TRBV4-3 and TRBJ2-7; D unresolved. The CDR3 consists of 14 residues. Trimming pared 0 bases from V and 7 bases from J, leaving 13 bases between. Germline V gene data show CDR1 as LGHNA and CDR2 as YSLEER. The CDR3: CASSQDPAVGEQYF. The CDR3, as DNA: TGCGCCAGCAGCCAAGATCCGGCGGTTGGGGAGCAGTACTTC.

This rearrangement joins TRBV29-1 to TRBJ2-7; D is ambiguous. The germline V gene has CDR1 SQVTM and CDR2 ANQGSEA. With 2 bases removed from V and 3 bases from J, the gap between germline ends came to 8 bases. The length of the CDR3 is 12 residues. CDR3 loop: CSVEISRYEQYF. The DNA for the CDR3 is TGCAGCGTTGAAATTTCCCGCTACGAGCAGTACTTC.

This chain uses TRBV30 with TRBJ2-3, with D possibly matching TRBD2 (6 bases). The germline gives CDR1 GTSNPN, CDR2 SVGIG (reference sequence). The CDR3 sequence is 13 residues long. V dropped 5 bases and J dropped 4 bases, with 13 bases sitting between them. CDR3 residues: CAWGEVEPDTQYF. In DNA, the CDR3 is TGTGCCTGGGGGGAGGTGGAGCCAGATACGCAGTATTTT.

The chain recombines TRBV18 with TRBJ2-2; TRBD2 matches 9 bases. Germline CDR1 is KGHSH and CDR2 is LQKENI. V dropped 5 bases and J dropped 2; count of bases not matched to a gene: 3. CDR3 length: 15 amino acids. The CDR3 DNA reads as TGTGCCAGCTCAGGACTAGCGTATAACACCGGGGAGCTGTTTTTT. Translated: CASSGLAYNTGELFF. Looking up the rest from reference TRBV18 and TRBJ2-2 gives the full variable domain: NAGVMQNPRHLVRRRGQEARLRCSPMKGHSHVYWYRQLPEEGLKFMVYLQKENIIDESGMPKERFSAEFPKEGPSILRIQQVVRGDSAAYFCASSGLAYNTGELFFGEGSRLTVL.

The rearrangement joins TRBV28 to TRBJ2-1; 11 positions match TRBD2. Losses at the gene ends were 6 bases for V and 8 bases for J; bases not matched to a gene: 9. The CDR3 spans 15 residues. Germline assignment: CDR1 MDHEN and CDR2 SYDVKM. CDR3 sequence reads: CASSRRGTSGYEQFF. The CDR3 DNA follows: TGTGCCAGCAGCCGGCGCGGGACTAGCGGTTATGAGCAGTTCTTC.

The chain couples TRBV27 to TRBJ2-1; a possible D gene is TRBD2 (6 bases). This CDR3 comprises 14 residues. Germline V gene data show CDR1 as MNHEY and CDR2 as SMNVEV (reference sequence). The V end lost 5 bases, the J end lost 0 bases, and 8 bases lay between the germline ends. CDR3 in DNA: TGTGCCAGCAGTGCGACTAGCTCCTACAATGAGCAGTTCTTC. Translating gives CASSATSSYNEQFF.

The chain has TRBV28 and TRBJ1-5, with 9 bases aligning to TRBD1. The CDR3 spans 15 residues. The V segment lost 5 bases and the J segment 0 bases; nucleotides outside the gene matches: 2. Germline V lookup: CDR1 MDHEN, CDR2 SYDVKM. The CDR3 loop is CASSLQGASNQPQHF. The CDR3 DNA sequence: TGTGCCAGCAGTCTACAGGGGGCTAGCAATCAGCCCCAGCATTTT.

The V call is TRBV4-1, the J call TRBJ1-1, with 11 bases that match TRBD1. The CDR3 runs 16 residues. The germline V gene has CDR1 MGHRA and CDR2 YSYEKL. Trimming took 5 bases from V and 1 from J; bases not matched to a gene: 6. CDR3 in amino acids: CASSVRTGGRNTEAFF. The CDR3 DNA sequence: TGCGCCAGCAGCGTTCGGACAGGGGGCAGGAACACTGAAGCTTTCTTT.